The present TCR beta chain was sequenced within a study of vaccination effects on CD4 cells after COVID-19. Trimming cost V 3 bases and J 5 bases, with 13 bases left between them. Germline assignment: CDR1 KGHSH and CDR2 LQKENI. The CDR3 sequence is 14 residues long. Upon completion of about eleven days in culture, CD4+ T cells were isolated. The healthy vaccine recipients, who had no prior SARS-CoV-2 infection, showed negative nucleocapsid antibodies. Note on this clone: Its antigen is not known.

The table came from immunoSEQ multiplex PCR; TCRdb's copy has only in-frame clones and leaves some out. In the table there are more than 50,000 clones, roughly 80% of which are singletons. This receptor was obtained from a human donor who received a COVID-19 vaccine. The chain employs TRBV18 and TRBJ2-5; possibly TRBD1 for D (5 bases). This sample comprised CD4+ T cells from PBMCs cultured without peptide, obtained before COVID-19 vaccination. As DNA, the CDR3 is TGTGCCAGCTCACCGGGAAGGGGATGGGAGACCCAGTACTTC. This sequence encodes CASSPGRGWETQYF.